Below are 3 T cell receptor beta chains sequenced from a single sample in a study of blood T cell repertoires in COVID-19. Method: immunoSEQ multiplex PCR; TCRdb's copy keeps in-frame clones and lacks some. This repertoire shows fewer than 250,000 clones, about 85% found once; its top ten account for 1.5% to 2%. What was sequenced was peripheral blood. The receptors come from a man between 65 and 80 years old with acute or convalescent COVID-19.

The chain carries TRBV5-6 and TRBJ2-7, with 7 bases aligning to TRBD1. Germline loops: CDR1 SGHDT, CDR2 YYEEEE. V shed 3 bases and J 3 bases; nucleotides not matched to a gene: 6. The CDR3 consists of 14 residues. The CDR3 protein is CASSYGQVFYEQYF. The CDR3 DNA reads TGTGCCAGCAGCTACGGACAGGTTTTCTACGAGCAGTACTTC.

The V gene is TRBV5-1, the J gene TRBJ2-2; perhaps TRBD1 as D (6 bases). V lost 3 bases and J lost 7, with 10 bases in between. This CDR3 contains 13 residues. CDR1 and CDR2 from the germline V gene are SGHRS and YFSETQ. Here the CDR3 reads CASSSLRGGELFF. CDR3 coding DNA: TGCGCCAGCAGCTCACTCAGGGGCGGGGAGCTGTTTTTT.

This chain connects TRBV7-8 to TRBJ1-6; 9 nucleotides agree with TRBD1. V lost 5 bases and J lost 3; bases outside the gene matches: 11. The CDR3 covers 18 residues. Germline CDR1 and CDR2: SGHVS and FQNEAQ. CDR3 in DNA: TGTGCCAGCAGCGTAGGTGGCGGGACAGGGAACTATAATTCACCCCTCCACTTT. It is translated as CASSVGGGTGNYNSPLHF. Full variable domain (remainder filled in from reference TRBV7-8 and TRBJ1-6): GAGVSQSPRYKVAKRGQDVALRCDPISGHVSLFWYQQALGQGPEFLTYFQNEAQLDKSGLPSDRFFAERPEGSVSTLKIQRTQQEDSAVYLCASSVGGGTGNYNSPLHFGNGTRLTVT.